This T cell receptor beta chain derives from a study of T cell changes during pregnancy in multiple sclerosis. This table comes from immunoSEQ multiplex PCR, and its TCRdb copy is limited to in-frame clones, with some not included. The profile shows approximately 51,000 clones, roughly 90% of them singletons. The CDR3 totals 13 residues. V lost 3 bases, J lost 8 bases, and 13 bases lay in between. The germline gives CDR1 SGHTA, CDR2 FQGNSA. The sample here was CD4+ T cells from peripheral blood mononuclear cells, taken after pregnancy. The rearrangement joins TRBV7-2 to TRBJ1-2; D unclear. The TCR sequence derives from a female donor with multiple sclerosis, enrolled in a pregnancy study. Written as DNA, the CDR3 is TGTGCCAGCAGCTTGTACTATAACGGGGGCTACACCTTC. Translating it yields CASSLYYNGGYTF.